The 2 T cell receptor beta chains reported below all come from one sample, sequenced in a study of CD8 T cells in Susac syndrome. Reverse transcription of roughly 0.5 to 1 ug RNA was carried out with random hexamers. TCRdb used MiXCR to reprocess the immunoSEQ multiplex PCR reads, holding one entry per CDR3 protein. The table records a few hundred thousand distinct CDR3 sequences, about 85% of them present only once. Sequenced sample: CD8+ T cells from PBMCs. The source of these receptors is a human donor with multiple sclerosis.

The chain recombines TRBV6-5 with TRBJ2-7; D not resolved. V was trimmed by 6 bases and J by 6 bases, leaving 9 bases between them. CDR3 length: 11 residues. From germline, CDR1 is MNHEY and CDR2 SVGAGI. This CDR3 reads CASRSGAEQYF. CDR3 coding DNA: TGTGCCAGCAGATCAGGAGCCGAGCAGTACTTC.

This clonotype occurred once. The chain links TRBV20-1 to TRBJ1-2; 9 nucleotides agree with TRBD1. The CDR3 has 15 residues. J was trimmed by 4 bases and V by 0 bases; bases with no gene match: 6. The germline V gene encodes CDR1 DFQATT and CDR2 SNEGSKA (reference sequence). For the CDR3, the DNA is TGCAGTGCTAGAGATTTGTGGACAGGGGCCTATGGCTACACCTTC. Amino acids: CSARDLWTGAYGYTF.